The 2 T cell receptor beta chains given below trace back to one sample, sequenced in a study of blood T cells in healthy people across ages. A second PCR, run for about 7 to 11 cycles, used a sample-barcoded 5' primer plus a J-beta primer mix. Using its own MiXCR run on the 5' RACE reads, TCRdb lists one record per CDR3 protein. The table has 710,000 or so distinct CDR3 sequences, 32% seen once. The sample taken for sequencing was blood. These receptors all stem from a woman older than 75 in good health.

This clonotype has at least ten counts. CDR3 loop: CASSLREGLKQYF. In nucleotides, the CDR3 is TGTGCCAGCAGCTTAAGGGAGGGCCTCAAGCAGTACTTC. The chain recombines TRBV7-8 with TRBJ2-7; 7 bases align to TRBD2. Germline V CDR1 and CDR2: SGHVS, FQNEAQ. This CDR3 region has 13 residues. The ends lost 2 bases at V and 8 bases at J; junction bases unmatched: 6.

The chain carries TRBV4-2 and TRBJ2-1; 8 bases agree with TRBD2. After removal of 1 base from V and 0 bases from J, the junction contained 8 bases not matched to a gene. The V gene's germline CDR1 is LGHNA and CDR2 YNFKEQ. The CDR3 runs to 18 residues. The CDR3 spells CASSQVGGGGSSYNEQFF. CDR3 nucleotides: TGTGCCAGCAGCCAAGTAGGTGGCGGGGGGAGCTCCTACAATGAGCAGTTCTTC.